This T cell receptor (beta chain) was sequenced in a study of patients and donors after allogeneic stem cell transplantation. MiXCR was run by TCRdb on the RT-PCR reads, yielding one entry per CDR3 protein. The sample shows more than 850,000 distinct CDR3 sequences, approximately 18% of them seen only once. This clonotype was seen many times. There are 13 residues in the CDR3. Per germline, CDR1 MNHEY and CDR2 SMNVEV (reference sequence). With V trimmed by 7 bases and J by 7 bases, 6 bases remained unmatched. This receptor was taken from a human donor who was either an allogeneic HSCT recipient or a stem cell or donor lymphocyte infusion donor (not recorded which). It is not recorded whose cells these are; they may come from a transplant donor. The material sequenced was blood, either unsorted or a sorted T cell fraction (not recorded which). The chain is built from TRBV27 and TRBJ2-2, with 7 positions matching TRBD1. The DNA of the CDR3 is TGTGCCAGCACCAACAGGGGTGGCGGGGAGCTGTTTTTT. Translation gives CASTNRGGGELFF.